The T cell receptor (beta chain) under discussion was sequenced for a study of T cell changes during pregnancy in multiple sclerosis. The CDR3 length is 14 residues. Germline CDR1 and CDR2: SGHRS and YFSETQ. V dropped 2 bases and J dropped 2 bases, with 8 bases sitting between them. Profiling relied on immunoSEQ multiplex PCR, and the TCRdb table lists in-frame clones only, not all of them. The sample includes some 40,000 clones, just over 90% of them seen just once. The clonotype was recovered from a female donor with multiple sclerosis, enrolled in a pregnancy study. This material consisted of CD4+ T cells from peripheral blood mononuclear cells, taken in the first trimester of pregnancy. V is TRBV5-1 and J is TRBJ1-5, with a possible D match to TRBD1 (5 bases). The CDR3 is CASSFEGGNQPQHF. CDR3 DNA: TGCGCCAGCAGCTTCGAAGGGGGCAATCAGCCCCAGCATTTT.